What follows describes a single T cell receptor beta chain. Breast cancer patients provided tissue from their axillary draining lymph nodes. The data were obtained in a study of breast tumors, draining lymph nodes, adjacent tissues. Via MiXCR, TCRdb re-called the multiplex PCR reads, giving one row per CDR3 protein. The profile shows 150,000 to 200,000 distinct CDR3 sequences, approximately 30% of them singletons. The CDR3 length is 16 residues. Germline CDR1 and CDR2: SGHAT and FQNNGV. The sample taken for sequencing was axillary lymph node tissue. The source is a female donor with breast cancer. Some clones in this sample may be carry-over from other donors' samples. The chain links TRBV11-2 to TRBJ2-5, with 7 bases lining up with TRBD1. The last part of the DNA fits TRBJ2-1 better; the J call may be wrong. DNA for the CDR3: TGTGCCAGCAGCCCAGGGGGTCTCAGCGCTTGCAATGAGCAGTTCTTC. It translates to CASSPGGLSACNEQFF.